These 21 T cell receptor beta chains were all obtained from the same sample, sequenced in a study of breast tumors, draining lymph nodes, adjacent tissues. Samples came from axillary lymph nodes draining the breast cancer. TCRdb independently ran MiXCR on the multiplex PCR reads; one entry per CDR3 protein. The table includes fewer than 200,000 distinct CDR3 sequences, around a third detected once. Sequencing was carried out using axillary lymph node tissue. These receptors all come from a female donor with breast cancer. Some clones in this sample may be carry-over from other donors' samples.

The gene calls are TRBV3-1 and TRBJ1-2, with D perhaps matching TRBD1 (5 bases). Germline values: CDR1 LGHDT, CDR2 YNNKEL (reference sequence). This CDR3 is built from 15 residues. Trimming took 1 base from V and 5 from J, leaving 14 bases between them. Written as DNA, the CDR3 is TGTGCCAGCAGCCAAGTTGCCGGGGGTCCTTATGGCTACACCTTC. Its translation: CASSQVAGGPYGYTF.

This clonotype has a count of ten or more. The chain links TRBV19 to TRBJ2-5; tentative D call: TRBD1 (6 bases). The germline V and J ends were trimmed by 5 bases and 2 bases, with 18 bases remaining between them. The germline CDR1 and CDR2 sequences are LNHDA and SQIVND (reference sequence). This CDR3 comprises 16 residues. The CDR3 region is CASSFYNGQIQETQYF. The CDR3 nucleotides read TGTGCCAGTAGTTTCTACAACGGACAGATTCAAGAGACCCAGTACTTC.

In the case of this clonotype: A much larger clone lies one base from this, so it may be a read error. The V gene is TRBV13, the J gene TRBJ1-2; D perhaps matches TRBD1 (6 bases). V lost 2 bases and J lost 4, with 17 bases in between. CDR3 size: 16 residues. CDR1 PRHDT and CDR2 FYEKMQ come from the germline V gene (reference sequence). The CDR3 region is CASSLSQGLHGYGYTF. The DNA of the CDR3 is TGTGCCAGCAGCTTATCACAGGGTCTGCACGGCTATGGCTACACCTTC.

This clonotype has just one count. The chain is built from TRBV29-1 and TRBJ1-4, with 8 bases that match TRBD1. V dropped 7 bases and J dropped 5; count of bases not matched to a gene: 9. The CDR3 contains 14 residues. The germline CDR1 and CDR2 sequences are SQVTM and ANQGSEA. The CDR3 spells CSGQGYSYNEKLFF. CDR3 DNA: TGCAGCGGACAGGGGTATTCCTACAATGAAAAACTGTTTTTT.

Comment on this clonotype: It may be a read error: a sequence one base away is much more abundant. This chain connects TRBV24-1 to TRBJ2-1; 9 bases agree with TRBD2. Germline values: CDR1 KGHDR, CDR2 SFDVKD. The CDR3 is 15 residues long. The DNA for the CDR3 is TGTGCCAGCACTCAGTGGGCTAGCGGGAAAAATGAGCGGTTCTTC. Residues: CASTQWASGKNERFF.

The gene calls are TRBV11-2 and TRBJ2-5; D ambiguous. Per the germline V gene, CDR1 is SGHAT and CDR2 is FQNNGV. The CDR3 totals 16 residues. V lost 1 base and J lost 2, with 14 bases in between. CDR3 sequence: CASSLGPSDTQETQYF. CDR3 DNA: TGTGCCAGCAGCTTAGGCCCCTCGGATACACAAGAGACCCAGTACTTC.

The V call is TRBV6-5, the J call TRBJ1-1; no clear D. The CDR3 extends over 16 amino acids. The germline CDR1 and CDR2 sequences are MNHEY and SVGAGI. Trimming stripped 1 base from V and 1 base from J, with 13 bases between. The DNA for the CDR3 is TGTGCCAGCAGTTACTATCGCCCAGACCCGAACACTGAAGCTTTCTTT. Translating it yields CASSYYRPDPNTEAFF.

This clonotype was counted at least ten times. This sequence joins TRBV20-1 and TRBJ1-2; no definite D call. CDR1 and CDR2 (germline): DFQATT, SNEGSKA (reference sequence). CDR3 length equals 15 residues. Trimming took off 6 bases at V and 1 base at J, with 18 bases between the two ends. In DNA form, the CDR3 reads TGCAGTGCGAGGGCCCAGGCGGAGAGTAACTATGGCTACACCTTC. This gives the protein CSARAQAESNYGYTF.

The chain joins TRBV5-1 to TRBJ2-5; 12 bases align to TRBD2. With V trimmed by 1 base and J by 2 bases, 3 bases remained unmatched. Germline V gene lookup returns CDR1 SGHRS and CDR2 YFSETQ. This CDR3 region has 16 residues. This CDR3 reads CASSLRLAGGQETQYF. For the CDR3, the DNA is TGCGCCAGCAGCTTGAGGCTAGCGGGGGGGCAAGAGACCCAGTACTTC.

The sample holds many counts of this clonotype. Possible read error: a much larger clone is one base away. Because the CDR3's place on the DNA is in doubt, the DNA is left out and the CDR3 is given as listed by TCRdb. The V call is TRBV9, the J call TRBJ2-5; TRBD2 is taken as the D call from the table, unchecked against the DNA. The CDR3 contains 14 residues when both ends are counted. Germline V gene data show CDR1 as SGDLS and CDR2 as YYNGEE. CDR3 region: CASSVASGSETQSF.

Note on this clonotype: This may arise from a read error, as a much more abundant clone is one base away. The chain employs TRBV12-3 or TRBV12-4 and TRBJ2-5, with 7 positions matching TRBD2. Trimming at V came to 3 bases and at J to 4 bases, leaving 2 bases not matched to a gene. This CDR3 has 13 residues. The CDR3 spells CASSFSGVETQYF. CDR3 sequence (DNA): TGTGCCAGCAGTTTCAGCGGGGTAGAGACCCAGTACTTC.

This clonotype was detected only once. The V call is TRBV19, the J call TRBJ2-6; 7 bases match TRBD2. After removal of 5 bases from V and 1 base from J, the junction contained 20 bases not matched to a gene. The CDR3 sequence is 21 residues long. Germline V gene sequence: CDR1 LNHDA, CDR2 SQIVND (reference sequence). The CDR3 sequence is CASSGLGRAGDRLSGANVLTF. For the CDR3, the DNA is TGTGCCAGTAGTGGCCTCGGCAGGGCGGGGGATCGACTTTCTGGGGCCAACGTCCTGACTTTC.

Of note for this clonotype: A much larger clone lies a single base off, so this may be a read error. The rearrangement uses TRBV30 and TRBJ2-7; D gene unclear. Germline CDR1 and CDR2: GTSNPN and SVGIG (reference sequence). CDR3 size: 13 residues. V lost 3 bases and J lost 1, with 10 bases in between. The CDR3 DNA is TGTGCCTGGAGCGTGGATCGTTCCTACGAGCAGTACTTC. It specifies CAWSVDRSYEQYF.

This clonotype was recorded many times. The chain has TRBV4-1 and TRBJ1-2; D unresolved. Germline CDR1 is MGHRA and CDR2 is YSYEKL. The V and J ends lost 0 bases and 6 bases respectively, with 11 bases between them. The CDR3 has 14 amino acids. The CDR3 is CASSQDHGWDGYTF. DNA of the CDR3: TGCGCCAGCAGCCAAGACCACGGGTGGGATGGCTACACCTTC.

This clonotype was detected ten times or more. CDR3 nucleotide sequence: TGTGCCAGCAGAAACAGGGGAGGGGCAGATACGCAGTATTTT. Translation: CASRNRGGADTQYF. This sequence joins TRBV2 and TRBJ2-3; TRBD1 or TRBD2 may be the D gene (7 bases each). Looked up from germline, CDR1 is SNHLY and CDR2 is FYNNEI. V shed 6 bases and J shed 4 bases, with 14 bases lying between them. This CDR3 has 14 residues.

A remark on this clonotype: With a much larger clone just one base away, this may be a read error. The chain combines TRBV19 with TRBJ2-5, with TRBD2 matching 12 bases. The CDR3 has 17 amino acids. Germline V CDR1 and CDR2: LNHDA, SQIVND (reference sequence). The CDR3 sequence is CASSSLTSGGLQETQSF. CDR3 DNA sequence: TGTGCCAGCAGCTCCCTCACTAGCGGGGGGCTCCAAGAGACCCAGTCCTTC.

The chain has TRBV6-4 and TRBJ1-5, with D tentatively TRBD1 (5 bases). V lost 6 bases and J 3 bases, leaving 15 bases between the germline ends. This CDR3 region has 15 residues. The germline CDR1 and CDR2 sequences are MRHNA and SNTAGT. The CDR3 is CASRDPGYPNQPQHF. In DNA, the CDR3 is TGTGCCAGCAGAGATCCAGGGTATCCCAATCAGCCCCAGCATTTT.

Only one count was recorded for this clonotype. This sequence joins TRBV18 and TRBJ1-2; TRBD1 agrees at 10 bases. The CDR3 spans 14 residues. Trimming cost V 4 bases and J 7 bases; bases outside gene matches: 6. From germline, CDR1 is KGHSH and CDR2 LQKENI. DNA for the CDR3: TGTGCCAGCTCACTCGACAGGGGGCCTCTTGGCTACACCTTC. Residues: CASSLDRGPLGYTF.

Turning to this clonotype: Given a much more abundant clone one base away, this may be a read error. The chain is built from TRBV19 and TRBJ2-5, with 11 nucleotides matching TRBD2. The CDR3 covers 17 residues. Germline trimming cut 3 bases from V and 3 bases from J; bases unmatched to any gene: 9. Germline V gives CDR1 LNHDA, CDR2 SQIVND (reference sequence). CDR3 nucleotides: TGTGCCAGTAGTATCATGCCGGGACTAGCGGAAAAAGAGACCCAGTACTTC. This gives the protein CASSIMPGLAEKETQYF.

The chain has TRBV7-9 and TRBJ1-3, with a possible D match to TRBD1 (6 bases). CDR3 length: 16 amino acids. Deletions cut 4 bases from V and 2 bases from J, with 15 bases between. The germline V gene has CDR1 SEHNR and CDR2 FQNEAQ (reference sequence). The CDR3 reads CASSSYLGGPGNTIYF. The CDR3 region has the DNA TGTGCCAGCAGCTCTTACCTAGGGGGACCTGGAAACACCATATATTTT.

DNA of the CDR3: TGTGCCAGCAGCGTAGGGCGAAGGTACACTGAAGCTTTCTTT. Its translation is CASSVGRRYTEAFF. The chain recombines TRBV9 with TRBJ1-1, with unresolved D. Germline CDR1 SGDLS, CDR2 YYNGEE. This CDR3 contains 14 residues. Trimming took 0 bases from V and 3 from J, leaving 9 bases between them.